The 14 T cell receptor beta chains below come from one sample, sequenced in a study of identical twins. MiXCR, applied by TCRdb to the 5' RACE reads, yields one record per CDR3 protein. The sample includes 280,000 or so distinct CDR3 sequences, approximately 8% of them seen just once. The sample was also linked to a second study, of yellow fever vaccine responses in identical twins.

The sequencing input was memory (CD45RO+) T cells sorted from blood. The origin of the receptors is a young woman in good health.

The chain links TRBV11-1 to TRBJ2-3; 8 bases map to TRBD2. The CDR3 has 15 amino acids. In germline, CDR1 is SGHAT, CDR2 FQDESV (reference sequence). The V gene end was trimmed by 5 bases and the J gene end by 3 bases; junction bases not matched to a gene: 7. Here the CDR3 DNA reads TGTGCCAGCAGCGGCCCAGCGGGAGTTACAGATACGCAGTATTTT. Its translation: CASSGPAGVTDTQYF.

This clonotype was seen a handful of times. The chain uses TRBV5-1 and TRBJ2-1; 11 positions agree with TRBD2. V lost 3 bases, J lost 7 bases, and 6 bases stayed unmatched. Germline V gene sequence: CDR1 SGHRS, CDR2 YFSETQ. The CDR3 extends over 15 amino acids. CDR3 loop: CASSYLAGGRNEQFF. In nucleotides, the CDR3 is TGCGCCAGCAGCTACTTAGCGGGAGGGAGAAATGAGCAGTTCTTC. The whole variable domain, remainder taken from reference TRBV5-1 and TRBJ2-1, is KAGVTQTPRYLIKTRGQQVTLSCSPISGHRSVSWYQQTPGQGLQFLFEYFSETQRNKGNFPGRFSGRQFSNSRSEMNVSTLELGDSALYLCASSYLAGGRNEQFFGPGTRLTVL.

This clonotype was observed at least ten times. The chain recombines TRBV9 with TRBJ2-5, with TRBD1 matching over 8 bases. Germline V gene lookup returns CDR1 SGDLS and CDR2 YYNGEE. V was pared by 4 bases and J by 0 bases, with 2 bases of the junction left unmatched. The CDR3 has 14 residues. CDR3 bases: TGTGCCAGCAGCAGGACAGGGTACCAAGAGACCCAGTACTTC. Protein sequence: CASSRTGYQETQYF.

The sample holds a few counts of this clonotype. This chain uses TRBV21-1 with TRBJ2-5. TRBV21-1 is recorded as a pseudogene. The CDR3 extends over 16 amino acids. CDR3 sequence: CASSKTRATYQETQYF. The CDR3, as DNA: TGTGCCAGCAGCAAGACGAGAGCTACGTACCAAGAGACCCAGTACTTC.

The CDR3 loop is CSARDLAGGNEQFF. For the CDR3, the DNA is TGCAGTGCTAGAGATCTCGCAGGAGGCAATGAGCAGTTCTTC. The chain joins TRBV20-1 to TRBJ2-1; tentative D call: TRBD2 (5 bases). This CDR3 is built from 14 residues. The germline V gene encodes CDR1 DFQATT and CDR2 SNEGSKA (reference sequence). V shed 0 bases and J shed 6 bases, with 12 bases lying between them.

This clonotype was counted ten times or more. This chain joins TRBV29-1 and TRBJ2-5; 10 bases are shared with TRBD2. Germline CDR1 and CDR2: SQVTM and ANQGSEA. The CDR3 extends over 14 amino acids. V dropped 7 bases and J dropped 5; count of bases not matched to a gene: 10. This CDR3 reads CSASILAGSETQYF. DNA for the CDR3: TGCAGCGCCTCAATACTAGCGGGGTCGGAGACCCAGTACTTC.

This clonotype was observed at least ten times. The CDR3 nucleotides are TGTGCCAGCATGCCTTCGGGGGGGACGGGTTCACCCCTCCACTTT. Translation gives CASMPSGGTGSPLHF. The chain carries TRBV2 and TRBJ1-6; TRBD1 might be the D (5 bases). The V end lost 7 bases, the J end lost 9 bases, and 19 bases lay between the germline ends. The germline gives CDR1 SNHLY, CDR2 FYNNEI. The CDR3 loop spans 15 amino acids.

In its sample, this clonotype was seen a few times. This chain's CDR3 is CATSEVSGGSYNEQFF. The CDR3 nucleotides read TGTGCCACCAGTGAGGTTAGCGGGGGGTCCTACAATGAGCAGTTCTTC. This rearrangement joins TRBV24-1 to TRBJ2-1, with 10 bases matching TRBD2. With V trimmed by 4 bases and J by 1 base, 3 bases remained unmatched. CDR1 and CDR2 (germline): KGHDR, SFDVKD. CDR3 size: 16 residues.

This clonotype has ten or more counts. The chain links TRBV7-2 to TRBJ2-1; 8 positions match TRBD2. Trimming took 5 bases from V and 10 from J; bases not matched to a gene: 16. In germline, CDR1 is SGHTA, CDR2 FQGNSA. The CDR3 runs to 16 residues. The CDR3 region is CASSVPLAGPSPEQFF. The DNA for the CDR3 is TGTGCCAGCAGCGTTCCCTTAGCGGGACCCTCCCCGGAGCAGTTCTTC.

This clonotype occurred a few times. The chain has TRBV20-1 and TRBJ2-1, with no clear D. CDR1 and CDR2 from the germline V gene are DFQATT and SNEGSKA (reference sequence). CDR3 size: 14 residues. The V end was cut by 0 bases, the J end by 6 bases, with 12 bases between. The CDR3 loop is CSARELLAFNEQFF. The CDR3 DNA reads as TGCAGTGCTAGAGAATTGTTAGCCTTCAATGAGCAGTTCTTC.

This clonotype was detected a few times. The chain employs TRBV7-2 and TRBJ1-5; 8 positions match TRBD1. This CDR3 region has 16 residues. Germline lookup yields CDR1 SGHTA and CDR2 FQGNSA. The V and J ends lost 1 base and 2 bases, in that order; junction bases with no gene match: 4. CDR3 DNA sequence: TGTGCCAGCAGCTTAGGGGGGGGACAGGGCAATCAGCCCCAGCATTTT. This encodes CASSLGGGQGNQPQHF.

The rearrangement uses TRBV3-1 and TRBJ2-3; D remains ambiguous. Per germline, CDR1 LGHDT and CDR2 YNNKEL (reference sequence). The CDR3 sequence is 18 residues long. Trimming took 0 bases from V and 3 from J, leaving 19 bases between them. The CDR3 nucleotides read TGTGCCAGCAGCCAAGATCGTCTGGGGTTGAGTAGTACAGATACGCAGTATTTT. Translating it yields CASSQDRLGLSSTDTQYF.

The V call is TRBV19, the J call TRBJ2-1, with TRBD2 matching over 10 bases. Unmatched junction bases numbered 17, after V lost 3 bases and J lost 6 bases. This CDR3 has 19 residues. Per germline, CDR1 LNHDA and CDR2 SQIVND (reference sequence). In DNA, the CDR3 is TGTGCCAGTAGTATCTGGGCTTCAAGCGGGGGGGTATTCGGCAATGAGCAGTTCTTC. It translates to CASSIWASSGGVFGNEQFF.

There are a few counts of this clonotype. Written as DNA, the CDR3 is TGTGCCAGCAGCCAAGGGGGGGGGTATATGGACACTGAAGCTTTCTTT. Protein: CASSQGGGYMDTEAFF. The rearrangement joins TRBV9 to TRBJ1-1, with a possible D match to TRBD1 (6 bases). The V gene lost 4 bases and the J gene lost 3 bases, with 19 bases spanning the gap. The CDR3 has 16 amino acids. Germline assignment: CDR1 SGDLS and CDR2 YYNGEE.